A selection of T cell receptor beta chains follows, all from one sample in a study of blood T cell repertoires in COVID-19. Assay: immunoSEQ multiplex PCR; the TCRdb copy retains only in-frame clones and omits some. The table lists about 45,000 clones, 75% to 90% of them singletons. Source material: peripheral blood. These receptors originate from a woman over 75 in a cohort sampled during active or convalescent COVID-19. Each CDR3 is given with its conserved first and last residue. Each record gives: J gene, V gene, D gene, CDR3 protein. D genes are given only for firm matches.

TRBJ1-6,TRBV6-2/TRBV6-3,NA,CASSYQDTYSPLHF
TRBJ2-1,TRBV11-3,NA,CASSQAGVYHEQFF
TRBJ2-4,TRBV7-9,TRBD2,CASSLPGTGEGTKNIQYF
TRBJ2-3,TRBV5-1,TRBD2,CASSLLLRLAESTDTQYF
TRBJ2-6,TRBV5-4,TRBD1,CASSREGQAAGANVLTF
TRBJ2-2,TRBV7-9,NA,CASSPRLVLNTGELFF
TRBJ1-4,TRBV7-9,NA,CASRISATNEKLFF
TRBJ2-5,TRBV9,NA,CASSPSPVGETQYF
TRBJ2-7,TRBV24-1,NA,CATSVGGSEQYF
TRBJ2-7,TRBV6-5,TRBD2,CASSRRVGLEGEQYF
TRBJ1-1,TRBV11-2,NA,CASSLTLETEAFF
TRBJ1-4,TRBV5-5,NA,CASSSPGLTNEKLFF
TRBJ1-1,TRBV5-1,NA,CASSQGFQTEAFF
TRBJ2-1,TRBV14,TRBD2,CASSQAIRRGAVYNEQFF
TRBJ2-3,TRBV7-9,NA,CASSLQADTQYF
TRBJ1-2,TRBV10-3,NA,CAISEGQGVYGYTF
TRBJ2-4,TRBV11-3,TRBD1,CASSTSRQGQNIQYF
TRBJ2-5,TRBV18,NA,CASSPTAQETQYF
TRBJ1-3,TRBV11-3,NA,CASSLRTQTGNTIYF
TRBJ1-5,TRBV19,TRBD1,CASSIQQGAVQPQHF
TRBJ1-2,TRBV5-1,NA,CASSPDTYGYTF
TRBJ2-3,TRBV5-1,NA,CASSLATSRTDTQYF
TRBJ2-7,TRBV11-3,NA,CASSLDPQVAYEQYF
TRBJ2-3,TRBV3-1/TRBV3-2,TRBD2,CASSPGGVLSDTQYF
TRBJ2-1,TRBV5-4,NA,CASSSPRGAYNEQFF
TRBJ1-6,TRBV5-4,NA,CASSGGGGNSPLHF